One T cell receptor (beta chain) is described in this entry. This entry comes from a study of PD-1 blockade in classical Hodgkin lymphoma. The wider study: The nivolumab dose that patients received was 3 mg/kg, given intravenously every 2 weeks.

Relapses following autologous stem cell transplantation were seen in all patients, with brentuximab vedotin exposure varying. Data came from immunoSEQ multiplex PCR; TCRdb stores just in-frame clones and leaves some out. The sample has roughly 50,000 clones; 80% are singletons. This receptor was taken from a human donor with classical Hodgkin lymphoma. Specimen: peripheral blood mononuclear cells (PBMCs), collected before the second cycle of nivolumab.

The CDR3: CASSSLAGAGTDTQYF. CDR3 DNA: TGTGCCAGCAGCTCTTTAGCGGGGGCGGGCACAGATACGCAGTATTTT. V gene TRBV7-6 combines with J gene TRBJ2-3, with 9 bases lining up with TRBD2. This CDR3 has 16 residues. Per germline, CDR1 SGHVS and CDR2 FNYEAQ. Trimming took 4 bases from V and 1 from J; bases not matched to a gene: 6.